This paragraph reports one T cell receptor (beta chain). Its antigen is currently not known. Base-call qualities are not available, and no considerably larger clone is one nucleotide away. All of the isolated RNA was reverse transcribed with the High Capacity cDNA Reverse Transcription Kit, so expressed TCRB transcripts were sequenced. Deep immunoSEQ sequencing was applied to naive, central memory and regulatory T cell samples, giving an average of about 3.57 million total reads per sample. After sorted cells were lysed in RLT buffer, RNA was extracted with DNase-treated RNeasy Micro or Mini kits, with the choice depending on cell number. To prevent cross-contamination, every cell subset was processed on its own, while patient and healthy donor samples were processed together. Using the immunoSEQ multiplex PCR, TCRB sequences were amplified from cDNA into 87-bp fragments spanning the CDR3 region. The amplicons were sequenced using the Illumina HiSeq platform. Turning to the authors' computational methods: PCR bias was corrected computationally using synthetic template baselines, and reads within Hamming distance 2 were collapsed, with unmergeable singletons discarded. Reads were aligned against IMGT so that V, D and J genes, CDR3 length and insertions or deletions at six rearrangement sites could be assigned. Clonotype counts were normalized to sorted cell number within each subset before computing true diversity and Gini coefficients with the tcR R package. The overlap coefficient, calculated on TCRB nucleotide sequences, was used to quantify repertoire sharing. Out-of-frame TCRB sequences from naive cells were analyzed to stand in for the pre-selection repertoire. What TCRdb holds here is the immuneACCESS table cut down to in-frame rearrangements. Part of the clones is not present; checked against another copy, under half of the missing clones reflect an unresolved V gene, and the others are unexplained. V and J calls and clone size are given by that table; D and trimming were obtained from the DNA. The sample records 600,000 to 700,000 clones, around 12% of which are singletons. The top ten constitute more than 0.1% of the sample.

This specimen comes from a study of beta chain features in type 1 diabetes (dated by TCRdb to about 2018). Study-level background: No differences in mean age, gender distribution, total cell number or subset yield were found between patients and healthy donors. Across all samples, fewer than 110,000,000 sorted cells were examined, and cell number per subset correlated strongly with RNA yield. The study compared TCRB repertoires of sorted circulating CD4+ T cell subsets between recently diagnosed type 1 diabetes patients and matched healthy donors. Whereas all 30 or so donors provided naive and central memory subsets, regulatory and stem cell-like memory subsets were isolated from just 8 patients and roughly eight healthy donors.

General findings and caveats noted by the study authors: Patients with type 1 diabetes made fewer insertions and deleted more nucleotides at VDJ recombination sites, implying thymic rearrangement abnormalities. Naive, central memory and regulatory TCRB repertoires appeared to be more alike among patients than among healthy donors. Because small numbers of individuals were included in the HLA sub-analyses, any influence of HLA type on TCRB rearrangement was left unresolved. Shorter templates might have been favored by PCR, but patient and control samples were amplified and corrected together, so both groups would have been affected equally by any skew. Sequencing cDNA rather than genomic DNA could over-represent highly expressing activated cells, although activation and CD3 levels did not differ between groups. A moderate but significant shortening of TCRB CDR3 length was observed in type 1 diabetes patients in all four CD4+ subsets.

V loses 0 bases, J loses 4 bases, and the germline ends lie 13 bases apart. The CDR3 numbers 15 residues from cysteine through phenylalanine. The read is trimmed to its CDR3 DNA, 45 bases read in frame from base 1. Via the germline V gene, CDR1 is SGHRS and CDR2 YFSETQ. Each donor gave one peripheral blood draw, averaging about 120 mL, which was collected into heparinised tubes. Using a panel that included CD45RO, CCR7, CD25, CD127, CD95 and CD27, naive, central memory, regulatory and stem cell-like memory CD4+ T cells were sorted on a BD FACSAria II. Every sorted population had a purity above 95%. PBMCs were separated immediately by Lymphoprep density gradient centrifugation and were stained directly, without being cultured. To minimize batch effects, samples were stained and sorted in pairs, one healthy donor with one patient per experiment.

The sequence was obtained from a man younger than 45 with type 1 diabetes. The source material was naive CD4+ T cells from blood. What the cell subset or site label conveys for this sample: true naive CD4+ T cells. Recombination linked TRBV5-1 to TRBJ1-2, with TRBD1 tentatively as D gene (6 bases match). The sequenced DNA: TGCGCCAGCAGCTTGGACGGGGGCGACGGCTATGGCTACACCTTC. Its protein is CASSLDGGDGYGYTF. Outside the CDR3, residues come from the reference TRBV5-1 and TRBJ1-2 proteins, so the full variable domain is: KAGVTQTPRYLIKTRGQQVTLSCSPISGHRSVSWYQQTPGQGLQFLFEYFSETQRNKGNFPGRFSGRQFSNSRSEMNVSTLELGDSALYLCASSLDGGDGYGYTFGSGTRLTVV.